The T cell receptor (beta chain) under discussion was sequenced for a study of chemoradiotherapy in HPV16-positive cancers. On the study more broadly: Functional T-cell assays on a couple of HPV16-positive patients' cells defined candidate HPV-specific clones and common TCR motifs. Regarding the study as a whole: Candidate HPV-specific clones and E7-related TCR motifs grew in tumor during treatment. Functional assays defining HPV-specific T cells used only a couple of HPV16-positive patients.

CDR1 and CDR2 (germline): SGHKS, YYEKEE (reference sequence). This CDR3 contains 15 residues. Trimming cost V 4 bases and J 3 bases, with 16 bases left between them. In regard to this clone: Its matching antigen is unknown.

Over chemoradiotherapy, repertoires were sampled more than once. Sequencing used immunoSEQ multiplex PCR; TCRdb keeps in-frame clones, though not all of them. The table lists approximately 4,200 clones, about four fifths of them singletons. The chain uses TRBV5-5 and TRBJ1-1; D is possibly TRBD1 (6 bases). Sequenced material: tumor tissue, taken from a patient who underwent chemoradiotherapy. The TCR was taken from a human donor with HPV-associated anogenital cancer. The CDR3 reads CASSPSPGVHTEAFF. As DNA, the CDR3 is TGTGCCAGCAGCCCCAGTCCAGGGGTGCACACTGAAGCTTTCTTT.